A selection of T cell receptor beta chains follows, all from one sample in a study of blood T cell repertoires in COVID-19. Clones were sequenced by immunoSEQ multiplex PCR, and TCRdb holds only the in-frame ones, with some missing. The sample has about 77,000 clones, around 90% seen once. Sample: peripheral blood. The receptors stem from a woman of 80 years or more with active or convalescent COVID-19. The conserved cysteine and the conserved F or W are not part of the CDR3 here.

J,V,CDR3
TRBJ1-6,TRBV6-5,ASSYYRGGASPLH
TRBJ2-1,TRBV6-6,ASSPFERGALDPGDEQF
TRBJ1-3,TRBV19,ASTRGPGVDTIY
TRBJ1-1,TRBV9,ASSVGPPGTEAF
TRBJ1-3,TRBV30,AWSSGTGNTIY
TRBJ1-1,TRBV9,ASSAQIEGQGAEAF
TRBJ2-5,TRBV6-5,ASSRIQRGETQY
TRBJ2-7,TRBV27,ASSPGGLSPYEQY
TRBJ2-7,TRBV6-5,ASSLGQAFYEQY
TRBJ2-1,TRBV4-2,ASSHLGQGAVDEQF
TRBJ1-2,TRBV27,ASSFQGFYGYT
TRBJ1-5,TRBV18,ASSPEYSNQPQH
TRBJ1-2,TRBV10-3,AISDGDRPAYGYT
TRBJ2-2,TRBV28,ASSFSVVDTGELF
TRBJ2-3,TRBV6-5,ASKRQGRTDTQY
TRBJ1-1,TRBV2,ASTRDSPTNTLNTEAF